The 20 T cell receptor beta chains presented below share a single source sample, sequenced in a study of control samples from healthy donors and cancer patients. Using immunoSEQ multiplex PCR, the repertoire was profiled, and TCRdb retains in-frame clones only, with some absent. This table has some 29,000 clones, roughly nine tenths appearing once. The sequencing sample was made of formalin-fixed, paraffin-embedded tissue. Receptors were obtained from a female donor with melanoma.

The V and J genes are TRBV28 and TRBJ1-2; D uncertain. Germline CDR1 is MDHEN and CDR2 is SYDVKM. This CDR3 has 14 residues. Trimming removed 4 bases from V and 6 bases from J, with 15 bases in between. CDR3 nucleotide sequence: TGTGCCAGCAGTTCTCCTCGGCGGGTCCATGGCTACACCTTC. The encoded protein is CASSSPRRVHGYTF.

The chain recombines TRBV11-2 with TRBJ2-5; maybe TRBD1 (5 bases). The CDR3 runs 13 residues. V was pared by 2 bases and J by 4 bases, with 8 bases between. The V gene's germline CDR1 is SGHAT and CDR2 FQNNGV. The CDR3 DNA follows: TGTGCCAGCAGCTTACAGGGTTCAGAGACCCAGTACTTC. This encodes CASSLQGSETQYF.

The chain has TRBV5-1 and TRBJ1-1, with a possible D match to TRBD1 (5 bases). The CDR3 extends over 11 amino acids. The V end was cut by 4 bases, the J end by 4 bases, with 5 bases between. Germline V gene data show CDR1 as SGHRS and CDR2 as YFSETQ. The CDR3 is CASSGGTEAFF. The CDR3 nucleotides read TGCGCCAGCAGCGGGGGCACTGAAGCTTTCTTT.

This clone was seen only a few times. The sample has other DNA sequences that encode this CDR3 too. This sequence joins TRBV3-1 (or the pseudogene TRBV3-2) and TRBJ1-5, with D perhaps TRBD1 (5 bases). The CDR3 has 13 amino acids. The ends were cut back, 0 bases at V and 7 bases at J, with 7 bases in the middle. Germline CDR1 reads LGHDT; CDR2 reads YNNKEL (reference sequence). The CDR3 nucleotides read TGTGCCAGCAGCCAAGATCGGGGGCAGCCCCAGCATTTT. Its protein product is CASSQDRGQPQHF.

The chain combines TRBV7-2 with TRBJ2-2; 8 bases match TRBD1. V gave up 4 bases and J gave up 1 base; unmatched junction bases: 2. The CDR3 loop spans 15 amino acids. The V gene's germline CDR1 is SGHTA and CDR2 FQGNSA. CDR3 nucleotide sequence: TGTGCCAGCAGCTCCGGACAGGGGAACACCGGGGAGCTGTTTTTT. It is translated as CASSSGQGNTGELFF.

The CDR3 region has the DNA TGTGCCAGCAGCGTCTTTAGCGGGGTTAGCACAGATACGCAGTATTTT. It translates to CASSVFSGVSTDTQYF. V gene TRBV9 combines with J gene TRBJ2-3, with 8 positions matching TRBD2. CDR1 is SGDLS and CDR2 is YYNGEE in the germline V gene. This CDR3 has 16 amino acids. The V and J ends lost 2 bases and 0 bases, in that order; junction bases with no gene match: 5. Variable domain in full (rest from reference TRBV9 and TRBJ2-3): DSGVTQTPKHLITATGQRVTLRCSPRSGDLSVYWYQQSLDQGLQFLIQYYNGEERAKGNILERFSAQQFPDLHSELNLSSLELGDSALYFCASSVFSGVSTDTQYFGPGTRLTVL.

Written as DNA, the CDR3 is TGTGCCAGCAGCTTGCAGACTTCGAACACCGGGGAGCTGTTTTTT. This sequence encodes CASSLQTSNTGELFF. This chain uses TRBV7-2 with TRBJ2-2; D not certain. V lost 3 bases and J lost 0, with 8 bases in between. Per the germline V gene, CDR1 is SGHTA and CDR2 is FQGNSA. This CDR3 comprises 15 residues.

The J gene is TRBJ1-3, the V gene TRBV19; no reliable D call. CDR1 is LNHDA and CDR2 is SQIVND in the germline V gene (reference sequence). The CDR3 extends over 15 amino acids. Trimming pared 4 bases from V and 0 bases from J, leaving 10 bases between. The CDR3 spells CASSSWGFSGNTIYF. The CDR3 DNA sequence: TGTGCCAGTAGTAGCTGGGGTTTCTCTGGAAACACCATATATTTT. Drawing the rest from reference TRBV19 and TRBJ1-3, the complete variable domain is DGGITQSPKYLFRKEGQNVTLSCEQNLNHDAMYWYRQDPGQGLRLIYYSQIVNDFQKGDIAEGYSVSREKKESFPLTVTSAQKNPTAFYLCASSSWGFSGNTIYFGEGSWLTVV.

The chain joins TRBV7-9 to TRBJ2-1, with a possible D match to TRBD2 (6 bases). The CDR3 is 16 amino acids. The V end was cut by 5 bases, the J end by 0 bases, with 14 bases between. The germline gives CDR1 SEHNR, CDR2 FQNEAQ (reference sequence). The CDR3 sequence is CASSLPGGISYNEQFF. CDR3 DNA sequence: TGTGCCAGCAGCCTACCTGGCGGGATCTCCTACAATGAGCAGTTCTTC.

This clone has just a few counts. The chain carries TRBV11-3 and TRBJ1-1, with a possible D match to TRBD1 (6 bases). Germline loops: CDR1 SGHNT, CDR2 YENEEA. The germline V and J ends were trimmed by 6 bases and 5 bases, with 16 bases remaining between them. The CDR3 runs to 14 residues. The CDR3 coding sequence is TGTGCCAGCAGTCTACAGGGAGGAAGGACTGAAGCTTTCTTT. Its protein product is CASSLQGGRTEAFF.

The genes are TRBV18 and TRBJ1-2, with 7 nucleotides matching TRBD1. V shed 3 bases, J shed 6 bases, and the junction held 16 bases outside the gene matches. This CDR3 has 17 residues. Germline loops: CDR1 KGHSH, CDR2 LQKENI. The CDR3 reads CASSPWEAGTALDGYTF. The CDR3, as DNA: TGTGCCAGCTCACCCTGGGAGGCTGGGACAGCTCTAGATGGCTACACCTTC.

The J gene is TRBJ1-1, the V gene TRBV7-8; D is ambiguous. There are 17 residues in the CDR3. Germline V gene data show CDR1 as SGHVS and CDR2 as FQNEAQ. V was clipped by 2 bases and J by 5 bases, with 21 bases between them. CDR3 coding DNA: TGTGCCAGCAGCTTAAACCCGGGTCCGGGCGATTGGACTGAAGCTTTCTTT. Translated: CASSLNPGPGDWTEAFF.

This clone was observed a single time. The V gene is TRBV12-3 or TRBV12-4, the J gene TRBJ1-6; tentative D call: TRBD1 (5 bases). V lost 6 bases and J lost 9, with 9 bases in between. The length of the CDR3 is 12 residues. CDR3 sequence reads: CASSYGGSPLHF. Here the CDR3 DNA reads TGTGCCAGCAGCTATGGGGGTTCACCCCTCCACTTT.

The chain combines TRBV4-3 with TRBJ2-7, with 9 bases fitting TRBD2. V shed 2 bases, J shed 2 bases, and the junction held 13 bases outside the gene matches. Germline lookup yields CDR1 LGHNA and CDR2 YSLEER. The CDR3 contains 18 residues. CDR3 protein: CASSQWTTKREVAYEQYF. The CDR3 DNA reads as TGCGCCAGCAGCCAATGGACAACAAAGCGGGAGGTAGCCTACGAGCAGTACTTC.

The rearrangement joins TRBV12-3 or TRBV12-4 to TRBJ1-1, with D possibly matching TRBD1 (5 bases). The CDR3 consists of 12 residues. Trimming shortened V by 7 bases and J by 2 bases, and 8 bases separated the two germline ends. In DNA form, the CDR3 reads TGTGCCAGCACCTGGGGCAACACTGAAGCTTTCTTT. The encoded protein is CASTWGNTEAFF.

This chain links TRBV3-1 (or the pseudogene TRBV3-2) with TRBJ1-1; D is ambiguous. The CDR3 loop spans 13 amino acids. V lost 2 bases to trimming and J lost 1 base, with 5 bases between them. CDR1 LGHDT and CDR2 YNNKEL come from the germline V gene (reference sequence). CDR3 residues: CASSQLTNTEAFF. The CDR3 nucleotides read TGTGCCAGCAGCCAATTGACGAACACTGAAGCTTTCTTT.

V usage is TRBV15 and J usage is TRBJ1-1; a weak D match, TRBD1 (6 bases). The V gene lost 4 bases and the J gene lost 4 bases, with 13 bases spanning the gap. CDR1 and CDR2 (germline): LNHNV, YYDKDF (reference sequence). The CDR3 extends over 14 amino acids. CDR3 sequence reads: CATSTGWGLTEAFF. The CDR3 DNA reads as TGTGCCACCAGCACCGGGTGGGGGCTCACTGAAGCTTTCTTT.

Here the CDR3 DNA reads TGTGCCAGCTCATCCACAGGGGGAACTGAAGCTTTCTTT. Its protein is CASSSTGGTEAFF. The V call is TRBV18, the J call TRBJ1-1; TRBD1 aligns across 8 bases. The CDR3 runs 13 residues. CDR1 and CDR2 from the germline V gene are KGHSH and LQKENI. The ends lost 5 bases at V and 5 bases at J; junction bases unmatched: 4. The full variable domain, completed using reference TRBV18 and TRBJ1-1, is NAGVMQNPRHLVRRRGQEARLRCSPMKGHSHVYWYRQLPEEGLKFMVYLQKENIIDESGMPKERFSAEFPKEGPSILRIQQVVRGDSAAYFCASSSTGGTEAFFGQGTRLTVV.

The chain couples TRBV18 to TRBJ1-1; D remains ambiguous. This CDR3 spans 12 amino acids. The V and J ends lost 5 bases and 6 bases respectively, with 10 bases between them. Germline CDR1 reads KGHSH; CDR2 reads LQKENI. The chain's CDR3 is CASSGLNAEAFF. The CDR3 DNA sequence: TGTGCCAGCTCAGGGCTCAACGCTGAAGCTTTCTTT.

This chain uses TRBV28 with TRBJ1-2; tentatively, D is TRBD1 (6 bases). V lost 5 bases and J lost 10, with 20 bases in between. This CDR3 is built from 14 residues. Germline V CDR1 and CDR2: MDHEN, SYDVKM. The CDR3 spells CASSPAGTLLFYTF. The CDR3, as DNA: TGTGCCAGCAGTCCCGCCGGGACACTACTCTTCTACACCTTC.